The T cell receptor beta chain under discussion was sequenced for a study of human T cells and chemical hapten exposure. TCRdb redid the calling of the RACE reads with MiXCR, one entry per CDR3 protein. This sample has approximately 110,000 distinct CDR3 sequences, with nearly 35% found just once. Time point specified: patch test 3, about 24 weeks after DPC sensitization. As to treatment: therapeutic diphenylcyclopropenone sensitization with weekly scalp DPC. The ends were cut back, 6 bases at V and 2 bases at J, with 17 bases in the middle. The CDR3 runs to 14 residues. Germline assignment: CDR1 DFQATT and CDR2 SNEGSKA (reference sequence).

The chain has TRBV20-1 and TRBJ2-7; D is uncertain. The specimen was whole blood, collected in connection with sensitization to the hapten diphenylcyclopropenone (DPC). The TCR originated in a man in his forties with alopecia areata. Some clones in this sample may be carry-over from other donors' samples. The CDR3 reads CSAPARDFPYEQYF. The CDR3 nucleotides read TGCAGTGCCCCTGCGCGAGATTTTCCCTACGAGCAGTACTTC.